This TCR beta chain is drawn from a study of T cells after yellow fever vaccination (dated by TCRdb to about 2019). In terms of the full investigation: The SMART-Seq v4 Ultra Low Input RNA kit was used to prepare libraries from fractions with low cell numbers. Bulk TCR alpha and beta repertoires were sequenced longitudinally to track T-cell clones before and after primary and booster YFV17D yellow fever vaccination. The cohort comprised two healthy male donors, one aged 18 to 29 and one aged 30 to 40 years. Blood was drawn at multiple timepoints before and after primary and secondary immunization, with bulk PBMC replicates and cell subsets isolated.

Its CDR3 holds 15 amino acids, cysteine through phenylalanine. CDR3 DNA is the only sequence kept; it has 45 bases, read in frame from the first base. V loses 5 bases, J loses 4 bases, and the germline ends lie 17 bases apart. CDR1 and CDR2 are read off the germline V gene as SGHTA and FQGNSA. The intended sense of this specimen's treatment or condition label: live attenuated yellow fever vaccine strain. At every blood-draw timepoint, two biological replicates of bulk PBMCs were collected. A standard Ficoll-Paque protocol was used to isolate PBMCs from peripheral blood. TriZol was used to extract RNA from bulk PBMCs, CD4 and CD8 fractions, and dextramer-positive and dextramer-negative fractions. The reads were generated on an Illumina NovaSeq 6000. TCR cDNA was synthesized by 5'RACE template switching, through which a universal primer site and unique molecular identifiers were introduced. Priming for cDNA synthesis came from both the TCR alpha and TCR beta constant segments. Two PCR steps were used to amplify libraries, with sample barcodes and sequencing adapters being added in the second step. Sequencing of the libraries was done on either Illumina HiSeq 2500 (2x100 bp) or NovaSeq (2x150 bp). In the authors' own workflow: MIGEC was used to demultiplex reads and collapse the reads into UMI consensus sequences, and MiXCR was used for V(D)J alignment. Clonotypes responding to the vaccine were identified with edgeR on replicate PBMC samples, with the criteria of FDR below 0.01 and a log2 fold change above 5 up to day 15. Each bulk clonotype was labeled CD4 or CD8 based on which sequenced repertoire, CD4 or CD8, contained the clonotype at higher abundance. TCRdb redid the processing of the public reads, applying fastp at Q25 and MiXCR, and retained in-frame beta chains. Every distinct CDR3 protein forms one entry, paired with its most common genes and DNA. The V and J calls shown here were made by TCRdb, not taken from the authors' results. For this sample there are a few hundred thousand distinct CDR3 sequences; 4.1% appear just once. The ten top clones hold around 23% of the sample.

This clonotype was found many times. Its antigen is still unknown. Qualities for individual bases were not recorded, and no much larger clone is one base off. General study outcomes and caveats: A small fraction of clonotypes appeared in both the CD4 and CD8 compartments, likely as a result of convergent recombination. The study included only two donors, which limits how far the findings can be generalized. Because abundant contaminating clonotypes from the bulk population could be contained in FACS-sorted repertoires, computational filtering was required. The secondary T-cell response was found to be weaker but faster than the primary response, with a peak reached on day 5 rather than on day 15. After the booster, most clones that had expanded after primary vaccination were detected again (nearly 97% of CD4 and around nine tenths of CD8), suggesting broad maintenance of memory.

The rearrangement joined TRBV7-2 to TRBJ2-5, and TRBD2 may be the D gene, going by 6 matching bases. This TCR was recovered from a man between 18 and 35 years old who received the YFV17D yellow fever vaccine. This specimen consisted of PBMCs, obtained 5 days after the yellow fever booster vaccination. The CDR3 here reads CASSLWTNAGETQYF. The nucleotide sequence reads as follows: TGTGCCAGCAGCCTTTGGACTAATGCGGGAGAGACCCAGTACTTC.